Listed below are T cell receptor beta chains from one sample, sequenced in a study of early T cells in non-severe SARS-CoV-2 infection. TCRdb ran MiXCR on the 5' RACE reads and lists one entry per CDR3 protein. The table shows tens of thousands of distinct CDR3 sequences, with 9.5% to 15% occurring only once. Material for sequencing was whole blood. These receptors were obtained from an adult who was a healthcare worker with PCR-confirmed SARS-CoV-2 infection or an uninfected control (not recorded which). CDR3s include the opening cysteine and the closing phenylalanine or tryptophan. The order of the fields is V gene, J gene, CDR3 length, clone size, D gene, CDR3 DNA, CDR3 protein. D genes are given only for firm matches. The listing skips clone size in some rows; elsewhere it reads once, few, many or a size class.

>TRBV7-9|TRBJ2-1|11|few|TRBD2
TGTGCCAGCATCCCCGGGAGGGCCGCGTTCTTC
CASIPGRAAFF
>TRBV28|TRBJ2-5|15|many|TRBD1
TGTGCCAGCAGATCCCCGCAGGGGGCCGCTGAGACCCAGTACTTC
CASRSPQGAAETQYF
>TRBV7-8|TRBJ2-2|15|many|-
TGTGCCAGCAGCTTAGTTCCGGGGATAACCGGGGAGCTGTTTTTT
CASSLVPGITGELFF
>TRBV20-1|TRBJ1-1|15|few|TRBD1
TGCAGTGCCAGGGCCCGACAGGGCATGAACACTGAAGCTTTCTTT
CSARARQGMNTEAFF
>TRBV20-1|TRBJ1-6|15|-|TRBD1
TGCAGTGCCCCAGGGACAGTCTCTGGGGATTCACCCCTCCACTTT
CSAPGTVSGDSPLHF
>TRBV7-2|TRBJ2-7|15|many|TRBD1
TGTGCCAGCAGCCCCCCCGGGACAGGGGCCTACGAGCAGTACTTC
CASSPPGTGAYEQYF
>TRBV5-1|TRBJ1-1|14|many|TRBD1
TGCGCCAGCAGCCTACGGACAGGGGTAGGAGAAGCTTTCTTT
CASSLRTGVGEAFF
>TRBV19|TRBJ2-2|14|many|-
TGTGCCAGTACACAGGGCTTATGGACCGGGGAGCTGTTTTTT
CASTQGLWTGELFF
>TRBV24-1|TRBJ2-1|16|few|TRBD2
TGTGCCACCAGTGACGCTAGGGCTAGCGGGAGCGATGAGCAGTTCTTC
CATSDARASGSDEQFF
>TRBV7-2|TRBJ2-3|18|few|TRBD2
TGTGCCAGCAGTTTTCGACTAGCGGGAAAAGGAAGCACAGATACGCAGTATTTT
CASSFRLAGKGSTDTQYF
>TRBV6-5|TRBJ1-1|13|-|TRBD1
TGTGCCAGCTGGGACAGCATGAACACTGAAGCTTTCTTT
CASWDSMNTEAFF
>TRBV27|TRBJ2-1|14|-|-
TGTGCCAGCACTGGAGCTTCTTTCTGCAATGAGCAGTTCTTC
CASTGASFCNEQFF
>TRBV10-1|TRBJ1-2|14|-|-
TGCGCCAGCTCTGCTACAGGATTTAACTATGGCTACACCTTC
CASSATGFNYGYTF
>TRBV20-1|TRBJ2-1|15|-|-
TGCAGTGCTCCCGATCCGGGAGTTCCCTACAATGAGCAGTTCTTC
CSAPDPGVPYNEQFF
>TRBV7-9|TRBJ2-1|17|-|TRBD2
TGTGCCAGCAGCTCCCGGACTAGCGGGAGAGGACCAGGAGAGCAGTTCTTC
CASSSRTSGRGPGEQFF
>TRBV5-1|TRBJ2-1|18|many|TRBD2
TGCGCCAGCAGCTTTAAGACTAGCGGGAGGAGATCCTACAATGAGCAGTTCTTC
CASSFKTSGRRSYNEQFF
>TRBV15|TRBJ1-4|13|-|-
TGTGCCACCAGCTTACTACATAATGAAAAACTGTTTTTT
CATSLLHNEKLFF
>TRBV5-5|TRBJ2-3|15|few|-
TGTGCCAGCAGCTCCACAGGTTTTCCCGCAGATACGCAGTATTTT
CASSSTGFPADTQYF
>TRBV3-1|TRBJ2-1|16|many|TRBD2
TGTGCCAGCAGCCAAGGTAGGAGCGGGAGAAACAATGAGCAGTTCTTC
CASSQGRSGRNNEQFF
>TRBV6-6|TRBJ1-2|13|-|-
TGTGCCAGCAGTCTCACGGGGGGGTATGGCTACACCTTC
CASSLTGGYGYTF
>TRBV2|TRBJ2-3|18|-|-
TGTGCCAGCACCGACGGAGTCCTAAGAGGGCCTCACACAGATACGCAGTATTTT
CASTDGVLRGPHTDTQYF
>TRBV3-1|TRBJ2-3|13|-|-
TGTGCCAGCAGCCCACTACCCGGAGATACGCAGTATTTT
CASSPLPGDTQYF
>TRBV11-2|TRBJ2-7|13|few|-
TGTGCCAGCTCACACGGGCCAAACTACGAGCAGTACTTC
CASSHGPNYEQYF
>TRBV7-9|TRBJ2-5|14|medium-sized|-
TGTGCCAGCAGCTTAGCGAGTACTGGAGCTAGCCCGTACTTC
CASSLASTGASPYF
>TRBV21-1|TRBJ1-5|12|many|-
TGTGCCCGTTGGAACAGGCATCAGCCCCAGCATTTT
CARWNRHQPQHF
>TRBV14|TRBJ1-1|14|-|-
TGTGCCAGCAGCCATCTGGGAAGGAACACTGAAGCTTTCTTT
CASSHLGRNTEAFF
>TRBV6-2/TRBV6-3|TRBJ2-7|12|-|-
TGTGCCAGCAGTTACGGGGGAGGCGAGCAGTACTTC
CASSYGGGEQYF
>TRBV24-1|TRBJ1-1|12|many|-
TGTGCCACCAGTGACCCGAACACTGAAGCTTTCTTT
CATSDPNTEAFF
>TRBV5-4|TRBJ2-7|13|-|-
TGTGCCAGCAGCAGAGCAGCATCCTACGAGCAGTACTTC
CASSRAASYEQYF
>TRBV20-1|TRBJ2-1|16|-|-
TGCAGTGCTAGAAGGGCTGAAGCGTTTGGTGACAATGAGCAGTTCTTC
CSARRAEAFGDNEQFF
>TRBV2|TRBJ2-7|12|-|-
TGTGCCAGCAGGGAAGGGGAGGACGAGCAGTACTTC
CASREGEDEQYF
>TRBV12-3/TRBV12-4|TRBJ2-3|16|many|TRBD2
TGTGCCAGCAGTCCAAGACTAGCGGTGGGTGGAGATACGCAGTATTTT
CASSPRLAVGGDTQYF